The next 28 T cell receptor beta chains were all read from a single sample in a study of graft-versus-host responses after intestinal transplantation. Produced via immunoSEQ multiplex PCR; TCRdb's table is partial and in-frame only. The table lists about 92,000 clones, approximately 90% of them singletons. These receptors' targets are unknown. This sample comprised unstimulated CD8+ T cells sorted from spleen or lymph node cells, obtained before intestinal transplant. Every receptor here comes from a human donor who received an intestinal transplant.

The genes are TRBV6-5 and TRBJ2-7; no firm D call. V was trimmed by 6 bases and J by 5 bases, leaving 14 bases between them. Germline values: CDR1 MNHEY, CDR2 SVGAGI. This CDR3 region has 13 residues. The CDR3 is CASSDSYSDEQYF. CDR3 bases: TGTGCCAGCAGCGACTCCTACAGCGACGAGCAGTACTTC.

This clone was found once. The V and J genes are TRBV19 and TRBJ1-6, with 12 bases fitting TRBD1. The CDR3 length is 15 residues. J lost 9 bases, V lost 7 bases, and 7 bases had no gene match. Germline V lookup: CDR1 LNHDA, CDR2 SQIVND (reference sequence). The CDR3 DNA reads as TGTGCCAGTACCCCCGGGACAGGGGGCATTTCACCCCTCCACTTT. Residues: CASTPGTGGISPLHF.

This clone appeared a single time. This same CDR3 is encoded by further DNA sequences in the sample. The chain employs TRBV14 and TRBJ2-7; D unresolved. The ends were cut back, 1 base at V and 3 bases at J, with 4 bases in the middle. The CDR3 covers 12 residues. Per the germline V gene, CDR1 is SGHDN and CDR2 is FVKESK. CDR3 protein: CASSQGLYEQYF. The CDR3, as DNA: TGTGCCAGCAGCCAAGGACTCTACGAGCAGTACTTC.

The chain employs TRBV6-1 and TRBJ2-7, with unresolved D. Germline CDR1 is MNHNS and CDR2 is SASEGT. CDR3 length: 11 amino acids. With 5 bases removed from V and 4 bases from J, the gap between germline ends came to 6 bases. The CDR3 DNA reads TGTGCCAGCAGTTTGGGATACGAGCAGTACTTC. Translating gives CASSLGYEQYF.

This sequence joins TRBV5-1 and TRBJ2-7, with D possibly TRBD1 on 6 matching bases. Per the germline V gene, CDR1 is SGHRS and CDR2 is YFSETQ. Trimming cost V 0 bases and J 6 bases, with 13 bases left between them. This CDR3 is built from 14 residues. Written as DNA, the CDR3 is TGCGCCAGCAGCTTGGTAGCAGGGGACATCGAGCAGTACTTC. As protein: CASSLVAGDIEQYF.

V and J are TRBV7-9 and TRBJ2-2, with 10 bases lining up with TRBD1. Germline values: CDR1 SEHNR, CDR2 FQNEAQ (reference sequence). The CDR3 loop spans 14 amino acids. V lost 6 bases and J lost 4; bases outside the gene matches: 2. CDR3 nucleotides: TGTGCCAGCAGGTGGGACAGGGGCACCGGGGAGCTGTTTTTT. This translates into CASRWDRGTGELFF.

This chain uses TRBV5-1 with TRBJ2-7, with D possibly being TRBD2 (6 bases). V gave up 0 bases and J gave up 4 bases, with 8 bases separating them. The CDR3 totals 13 residues. Germline V gene data show CDR1 as SGHRS and CDR2 as YFSETQ. The CDR3 protein is CASSLGREYEQYF. For the CDR3, the DNA is TGCGCCAGCAGCTTGGGTCGGGAGTACGAGCAGTACTTC.

The chain employs TRBV6-1 and TRBJ2-5; perhaps TRBD1 as D (5 bases). The DNA end favors TRBJ2-7, so the J call may be wrong. Looked up from germline, CDR1 is MNHNS and CDR2 is SASEGT. This CDR3 has 16 amino acids. The CDR3 spells CASSEAVQGLGYEQYF. CDR3 DNA sequence: TGTGCCAGCAGTGAAGCAGTTCAGGGATTGGGCTACGAGCAGTACTTC.

This clone came up once. The chain recombines TRBV2 with TRBJ2-4; D gene uncertain. The V and J ends lost 4 bases and 2 bases respectively, with 18 bases between them. This CDR3 is built from 17 residues. CDR1 and CDR2 (germline): SNHLY, FYNNEI. CDR3 region: CASSVHSPETSKNIQYF. The CDR3 DNA follows: TGTGCCAGCAGTGTCCACAGCCCGGAGACGTCCAAAAACATTCAGTACTTC.

The chain carries TRBV7-7 and TRBJ2-2; 10 nucleotides match TRBD2. CDR1 is SSHAT, CDR2 FNYEAQ, per germline (reference sequence). The CDR3 spans 15 residues. Losses at the gene ends were 3 bases for V and 6 bases for J; bases not matched to a gene: 4. The CDR3 nucleotides are TGTGCCAGCAGCTTGGAGCGGGAGGGCCCCGGGGAGCTGTTTTTT. This sequence encodes CASSLEREGPGELFF.

The chain uses TRBV27 and TRBJ2-5; D gene uncertain. The CDR3 runs 13 residues. V lost 4 bases to trimming and J lost 3 bases, with 9 bases between them. Germline CDR1 reads MNHEY; CDR2 reads SMNVEV (reference sequence). CDR3 coding DNA: TGTGCCAGCAGTTATCATAATAAAGAGACCCAGTACTTC. Translating it yields CASSYHNKETQYF.

This chain links TRBV7-6 with TRBJ2-7; D is uncertain. CDR3 length: 14 amino acids. V lost 1 base, J lost 2 bases, and 9 bases lay in between. Germline loops: CDR1 SGHVS, CDR2 FNYEAQ. CDR3 amino acids: CASSLDFEPYEQYF. In DNA, the CDR3 is TGTGCCAGCAGCTTAGATTTCGAACCCTACGAGCAGTACTTC.

This clone was observed a single time. The chain is built from TRBV9 and TRBJ2-7; no firm D call. Trimming took off 4 bases at V and 6 bases at J, with 11 bases between the two ends. Germline CDR1 is SGDLS and CDR2 is YYNGEE. The CDR3 runs to 12 residues. This chain's CDR3 is CASSSGDGEQYF. CDR3 DNA: TGTGCCAGCAGCTCGGGCGACGGCGAGCAGTACTTC.

This sequence joins TRBV2 and TRBJ2-1; D is perhaps TRBD2 (6 bases). V was clipped by 6 bases and J by 1 base, with 10 bases between them. The CDR3 spans 14 residues. The germline V gene encodes CDR1 SNHLY and CDR2 FYNNEI. CDR3 DNA sequence: TGTGCCAGCAGGGGGGGTGAGTCCTACAATGAGCAGTTCTTC. It encodes CASRGGESYNEQFF.

This chain joins TRBV7-9 and TRBJ2-2; D gene ambiguous. The CDR3 is made up of 13 amino acids. Trimming removed 2 bases from V and 6 bases from J, with 7 bases in between. The V gene's germline CDR1 is SEHNR and CDR2 FQNEAQ (reference sequence). The DNA for the CDR3 is TGTGCCAGCAGCTTAATTCGTCCCGGGGAGCTGTTTTTT. Translating gives CASSLIRPGELFF.

V gene TRBV15 combines with J gene TRBJ2-3; 10 bases agree with TRBD2. Germline V gene lookup returns CDR1 LNHNV and CDR2 YYDKDF (reference sequence). V lost 3 bases to trimming and J lost 0 bases; unmatched junction nucleotides: 9. This CDR3 contains 18 residues. The CDR3 protein is CATSSRKREGSSTDTQYF. In DNA form, the CDR3 reads TGTGCCACCAGCAGTCGAAAGCGGGAGGGATCTAGCACAGATACGCAGTATTTT.

A single count supports this clone. The genes are TRBV5-6 and TRBJ2-7, with 11 bases lining up with TRBD2. V was clipped by 7 bases and J by 1 base; unmatched bases: 16. This CDR3 region has 18 residues. Germline V gene lookup returns CDR1 SGHDT and CDR2 YYEEEE. This chain's CDR3 is CASHGGLAVYGDSYEQYF. As DNA, the CDR3 is TGTGCCAGCCACGGGGGACTAGCGGTTTATGGGGATTCCTACGAGCAGTACTTC.

The rearrangement uses TRBV19 and TRBJ1-2; tentatively, D is TRBD1 (5 bases). Germline CDR1 and CDR2: LNHDA and SQIVND (reference sequence). The CDR3 sequence is 13 residues long. V was trimmed by 5 bases and J by 4 bases, leaving 11 bases between them. The chain's CDR3 is CASSWDGLYGYTF. DNA of the CDR3: TGTGCCAGTAGTTGGGACGGCCTCTATGGCTACACCTTC.

This chain uses TRBV2 with TRBJ2-7, with D tentatively TRBD1 (6 bases). V was cut by 2 bases and J by 4 bases, with 27 bases left in between. This CDR3 is 19 amino acids long. Germline V gene data show CDR1 as SNHLY and CDR2 as FYNNEI. CDR3 in amino acids: CASSERNGLALRGIYEQYF. DNA of the CDR3: TGTGCCAGCAGTGAACGAAACGGCCTAGCCTTAAGGGGGATTTACGAGCAGTACTTC.

The V call is TRBV6-6, the J call TRBJ1-2; D not certain. The germline CDR1 and CDR2 sequences are MNHNY and SVGAGI (reference sequence). The CDR3 extends over 13 amino acids. Trimming took off 2 bases at V and 2 bases at J, with 6 bases between the two ends. The CDR3 sequence: CASSYGWNYGYTF. The CDR3 DNA reads as TGTGCCAGCAGTTACGGGTGGAACTATGGCTACACCTTC.

The chain carries TRBV7-3 and TRBJ2-7; 9 nucleotides align to TRBD1. V trimming: 2 bases; J trimming: 1 base; junction bases outside the gene matches: 3. This CDR3 region has 15 residues. Germline V gene sequence: CDR1 SGHTA, CDR2 FQGTGA. CDR3 sequence (DNA): TGTGCCAGCAGCTTATGGGACAGGGCGTCCTACGAGCAGTACTTC. Amino acid sequence: CASSLWDRASYEQYF.

V and J are TRBV5-4 and TRBJ2-2, with 10 nucleotides matching TRBD1. Germline V CDR1 and CDR2: SGHNT, YYREEE (reference sequence). The CDR3 totals 17 residues. The V segment lost 3 bases and the J segment 7 bases; nucleotides outside the gene matches: 12. The DNA for the CDR3 is TGTGCCAGCAGCTCAGATACTACCGGGACAGGGGTCGGGGAGCTGTTTTTT. It specifies CASSSDTTGTGVGELFF.

The chain links TRBV11-2 to TRBJ2-7, with a tentative D call TRBD2 (5 bases). Germline CDR1 and CDR2: SGHAT and FQNNGV. The V and J ends lost 5 bases and 6 bases respectively, with 11 bases between them. The CDR3 has 12 amino acids. In nucleotides, the CDR3 is TGTGCCAGCAGCAATATGGGAGTCGAGCAGTACTTC. Residues: CASSNMGVEQYF.

The chain links TRBV30 to TRBJ2-7; D uncertain. Looked up from germline, CDR1 is GTSNPN and CDR2 is SVGIG (reference sequence). Trimming removed 2 bases at V and 0 bases at J, with 5 bases between. The CDR3 consists of 12 residues. This CDR3 is CAWSQSSYEQYF. The CDR3 nucleotides read TGTGCCTGGAGTCAGAGCTCCTACGAGCAGTACTTC.

As to this clone: A read error may account for a junction end that differs from germline. The chain uses TRBV6-5 and TRBJ2-7; D not certain. CDR1 is MNHEY, CDR2 SVGAGI, per germline. This CDR3 has 12 amino acids. CDR3 DNA: TGTGCCACCAGTGGGGTCTCCTACGAGCAGTACTTC. This sequence encodes CATSGVSYEQYF.

This rearrangement joins TRBV19 to TRBJ2-3; a possible D gene is TRBD2 (5 bases). Between the trimmed V and J ends, which lost 5 bases and 0 bases, there was a span of 12 bases. CDR1 is LNHDA, CDR2 SQIVND, per germline (reference sequence). This CDR3 spans 15 amino acids. The DNA for the CDR3 is TGTGCCAGTAGTGGTGCGGGCCATAGCACAGATACGCAGTATTTT. This encodes CASSGAGHSTDTQYF.

This clone was seen a handful of times. The chain uses TRBV5-1 and TRBJ1-2, with D possibly TRBD1 on 6 matching bases. The CDR3 covers 19 residues. Trimming left V 2 bases short and J 8 bases short, with 31 bases between. Germline loops: CDR1 SGHRS, CDR2 YFSETQ. The CDR3 DNA is TGCGCCAGCAGCTTAGGGGGGTGGCTTTCCTGGGCGCCATTAAAAGGCTACACCTTC. Protein: CASSLGGWLSWAPLKGYTF.

This clone was observed once. The J gene is TRBJ1-6, the V gene TRBV5-4; 7 positions match TRBD1. Germline V gene data show CDR1 as SGHNT and CDR2 as YYREEE (reference sequence). V shed 5 bases, J shed 9 bases, and the junction held 8 bases outside the gene matches. The CDR3 is made up of 14 amino acids. The CDR3 loop reads CASRKTGESSPLHF. The DNA of the CDR3 is TGTGCCAGCAGGAAAACAGGGGAGAGTTCACCCCTCCACTTT.